This T cell receptor (beta chain) was obtained from a study of identical twins (dated by TCRdb to the mid-2010s). Describing the broader study: TCR alpha and beta repertoires from monozygotic twins, unrelated adults of various ages and cord blood were deep-sequenced to test whether fetal clonotypes persist. Replicate twin experiments were performed at different times using different library preparation protocols to rule out contamination.

Libraries were made using 5' RACE. The sample was run on an Illumina HiSeq 2000. A universal primer binding site was added through template switching, and the final cDNA carried a unique molecular identifier so that TCR cDNA molecules could be counted accurately. Specific primers in the conserved constant-segment region were used to synthesize first-strand cDNA for the TCR alpha and beta chains. To control for contamination, every cDNA library carried two barcodes: a SMART-Mk sample barcode plus Illumina barcodes. TruSeq adapter sequences, together with Illumina sample barcodes, were added in two successive PCR steps. The TCR alpha and beta cDNA libraries were sequenced on the Illumina HiSeq platform using custom primers. On the study's bioinformatics: MiGEC processed the raw reads to extract unique molecular identifiers, while MiXCR was used to determine the CDR3 positions. For each individual, recombination models were inferred using an EM algorithm with the repgenHMM and IGoR tools. Shared clonotypes were analyzed with the tcR package in R, and sharing was normalized by the product of cloneset sizes. To study raw recombination free of thymic and clonal selection effects, out-of-frame nonproductive sequences were analyzed. The public reads were quality trimmed at Q25 with fastp and then assembled into clones with MiXCR by TCRdb, keeping productive beta chains. All rows with the same CDR3 protein become a single entry with the most common DNA and genes. The V and J calls shown here were made by TCRdb, not taken from the authors' results. This sample lists some 1,700,000 distinct CDR3 sequences; about 32% were detected once. Jointly, the top ten make up under 0.35% of the sample.

Study-wide conclusions, independent of this receptor: Because the same donors could not be followed over many years, the conclusions depended on cross-sectional statistical analysis. Invariant T cells such as MAIT and iNKT could partly confound zero-insertion analyses, although diverse VJ usage argued against such confounding for most clonotypes. The excess sharing between twins in beta out-of-frame sequences was weaker because fewer shared sequences reduced the signal-to-noise ratio. Abundant cord blood beta clonotypes had fewer insertions, young adult naive repertoires showed a similar but weaker trend, and memory repertoires showed no such trend. Out-of-frame TCR alpha sequences shared between twins showed an excess of low generation-probability sequences compared with coincidental sharing between unrelated individuals. In monozygotic twins, recombination models systematically underestimated out-of-frame TCR alpha sharing, but the models matched the sharing seen between unrelated individuals.

A word on this clonotype: What this receptor recognizes is not known. Base quality data are lacking; no much larger clone is found one base away.

Per the germline V gene, MGHRA is the CDR1 and YSYEKL is the CDR2. Its CDR3 holds 16 amino acids, cysteine through phenylalanine. The CDR3 DNA has 48 bases and is translated from base 1. The junction shows trimming of 4 bases on V and 0 bases on J, plus 15 bases between the germline ends. Every donor in the study was a healthy Caucasian. The sequence came from a newborn girl in good health. The sequencing sample was made of cord blood. The sequence is built from TRBV4-1 and TRBJ1-1; the D gene cannot be resolved reliably. The sequence in DNA is TGCGCCAGCAGCCTTCCTAAGGGCCGGATGAACACTGAAGCTTTCTTT. The resulting protein is CASSLPKGRMNTEAFF.